The following is a T cell receptor beta chain sequence with its context. Antigen unknown. This entry belongs to a study of a mutant IDH1 vaccine in newly diagnosed glioma. Measured with immunoSEQ multiplex PCR; TCRdb has only the in-frame clones, and not every one. Of about 44,000 clones listed, 81% are singletons. General study findings and limits: Vaccination elicited immune responses in 80% to 95% of patients.

The time point: week 35, safety follow-up. A single vaccine dose contained 300 ug of mutant IDH1 20-mer peptide, and topical imiquimod was used with it. Eight vaccinations reached patients in weeks 1, 3, 5, 7, 11, 15, 19 and 23. There were new WHO grade 3 or 4 astrocytomas in the donors, and these were IDH1-mutant and ATRX-lost. This CDR3 region has 13 residues. The V end lost 4 bases, the J end lost 6 bases, and 12 bases lay between the germline ends. Germline loops: CDR1 ENHRY, CDR2 SYGVKD. The specimen was PBMCs, collected from a glioma patient whose treatment included an IDH1 peptide vaccine. The chain links TRBV10-3 to TRBJ1-2; D perhaps matches TRBD1 (6 bases). The receptor was isolated from a woman aged 40 to 55 with glioma. Some clones in this sample may be carry-over from other donors' samples. The CDR3 here is CAISAQGGDGYTF. Here the CDR3 DNA reads TGTGCCATCAGTGCACAGGGAGGAGATGGCTACACCTTC.